The clone carrying this T cell receptor beta chain was recorded many times. The V end was cut by 5 bases, the J end by 7 bases, with 12 bases between. The CDR3 sequence is 14 residues long. CDR1 is MNHEY, CDR2 SVGEGT, per germline. The data stem from a study of human T cells and chemical hapten exposure. On the study more broadly: Subjects had 2% DPC placed on about 2 cm by about 2 cm of upper inner arm skin for sensitization.

TCRdb used MiXCR to reprocess the RACE reads, holding one entry per CDR3 protein. The sample contains approximately 370,000 distinct CDR3 sequences, around 5.5% of which appear only once. The time point here: pre-sensitization, week 0. As to treatment: therapeutic diphenylcyclopropenone sensitization with weekly scalp DPC. The material was whole blood, obtained in connection with sensitization to the hapten diphenylcyclopropenone (DPC). The receptor comes from a woman aged 18-29 years with alopecia areata. Some clones in this sample may be carry-over from other donors' samples. V and J are TRBV6-2 or TRBV6-3 and TRBJ1-6; D gene uncertain. The CDR3 loop is CASSTSAENSPLHF. CDR3 bases: TGTGCCAGCAGTACATCGGCTGAGAATTCACCCCTCCACTTT.